The text below deals with one TCR beta chain. This specimen belongs to a study of blood T cell repertoires in COVID-19. About the study: The United States, Italy and Spain provided the acute and convalescent COVID-19 samples.

Assay: immunoSEQ multiplex PCR; the TCRdb copy retains only in-frame clones and omits some. Of roughly 87,000 clones listed, 70% to 90% are singletons. The V gene lost 4 bases and the J gene lost 5 bases, with 12 bases spanning the gap. CDR1 and CDR2 (germline): SGHNT, YYREEE (reference sequence). The CDR3 has 13 residues. The source is a man in his forties with acute or convalescent COVID-19. This rearrangement joins TRBV5-4 to TRBJ2-5; tentative D call: TRBD1 (6 bases). Sequenced material: peripheral blood. The CDR3 DNA is TGTGCCAGCAGCGATCGGACAGCCGAGACCCAGTACTTC. Protein product: CASSDRTAETQYF.